What follows are 30 T cell receptor beta chains derived from one specimen sequenced in a study of metastatic and nonmetastatic thyroid tumors. MiXCR was used by TCRdb to re-call the PCR reads. The table lists 5,500 to 6,500 clones, roughly 33% of them singletons. Until they underwent thyroid surgery, no patient had received any treatment. The material sequenced was adjacent normal tissue. These receptors all come from a male donor with papillary thyroid cancer or a benign thyroid nodule (not recorded which). Some clones in this sample may be carry-over from other donors' samples.

There are many counts of this clone. This chain joins TRBV24-1 and TRBJ1-1, with D uncertain. Trimming pared 6 bases from V and 1 base from J, leaving 5 bases between. Looked up from germline, CDR1 is KGHDR and CDR2 is SFDVKD. This CDR3 contains 12 residues. CDR3: CATSKGNTEAFF. CDR3 DNA sequence: TGTGCCACCAGTAAAGGGAACACTGAAGCTTTCTTT.

The chain carries TRBV13 and TRBJ1-2; D is perhaps TRBD1 (6 bases). V lost 5 bases to trimming and J lost 2 bases, with 15 bases between them. Germline V gene sequence: CDR1 PRHDT, CDR2 FYEKMQ (reference sequence). CDR3 length: 15 amino acids. DNA of the CDR3: TGTGCCAGCAGCCTGCAGAGGGGGTCGAACTATGGCTACACCTTC. As protein: CASSLQRGSNYGYTF.

This chain links TRBV11-2 with TRBJ1-2; 7 bases fit TRBD1. Germline V lookup: CDR1 SGHAT, CDR2 FQNNGV. The CDR3 extends over 15 amino acids. Unmatched junction bases numbered 8, after V lost 3 bases and J lost 4 bases. The CDR3 reads CASSLNNRGGYGYTF. Written as DNA, the CDR3 is TGTGCCAGCAGCTTGAATAACAGGGGTGGCTATGGCTACACCTTC.

V usage is TRBV3-1 and J usage is TRBJ2-7; 14 bases are a match to TRBD2. The CDR3 length is 14 residues. After removal of 1 base from V and 7 bases from J, the junction contained 0 bases not matched to a gene. Germline assignment: CDR1 LGHDT and CDR2 YNNKEL (reference sequence). For the CDR3, the DNA is TGTGCCAGCAGCCAAGGACTAGCGGGAGGGGAGCAGTACTTC. This translates into CASSQGLAGGEQYF.

The CDR3 DNA follows: TGTGCCAGCATAATAGGAGCTGGACAGGGCGATCAGCCCCAGCATTTT. This codes for CASIIGAGQGDQPQHF. The rearrangement joins TRBV2 to TRBJ1-5; the match to TRBD1 covers 8 bases. Trimming cost V 7 bases and J 5 bases; bases outside gene matches: 13. The CDR3 has 16 amino acids. CDR1 is SNHLY, CDR2 FYNNEI, per germline. The full variable domain, completed using reference TRBV2 and TRBJ1-5, is EPEVTQTPSHQVTQMGQEVILRCVPISNHLYFYWYRQILGQKVEFLVSFYNNEISEKSEIFDDQFSVERPDGSNFTLKIRSTKLEDSAMYFCASIIGAGQGDQPQHFGDGTRLSIL.

The chain combines TRBV12-3 or TRBV12-4 with TRBJ1-1; D unresolved. The length of the CDR3 is 15 residues. Trimming cost V 3 bases and J 0 bases, with 11 bases left between them. The CDR3 sequence is CASSFGGSLNTEAFF. The DNA for the CDR3 is TGTGCCAGCAGTTTCGGAGGGTCCTTGAACACTGAAGCTTTCTTT.

The chain uses TRBV14 and TRBJ1-6; D remains ambiguous. V lost 1 base to trimming and J lost 9 bases, with 16 bases between them. Germline V CDR1 and CDR2: SGHDN, FVKESK. This CDR3 is 16 amino acids long. CDR3 sequence (DNA): TGTGCCAGCAGCCAAGTAGGTGGGGATTTGAGTTCACCCCTCCACTTT. As protein: CASSQVGGDLSSPLHF.

The chain uses TRBV4-2 and TRBJ2-7, with TRBD1 matching 7 bases. The V gene end was trimmed by 3 bases and the J gene end by 1 base; junction bases not matched to a gene: 3. This CDR3 contains 14 residues. Germline lookup yields CDR1 LGHNA and CDR2 YNFKEQ. The CDR3 reads CASSQSGGSYEQYF. The CDR3 DNA reads as TGTGCCAGCAGCCAGTCAGGGGGTTCCTACGAGCAGTACTTC.

This clone has more than one count but fewer than ten. The CDR3, as DNA: TGTGCCAGTAGTATAACCTCGGGACTCAGCACCGGGGAGCTGTTTTTT. Protein product: CASSITSGLSTGELFF. The chain couples TRBV19 to TRBJ2-2; D might be TRBD2 (6 bases). The CDR3 is 16 amino acids. The ends were cut back, 2 bases at V and 4 bases at J, with 14 bases in the middle. Germline values: CDR1 LNHDA, CDR2 SQIVND (reference sequence).

This clone was picked up a small number of times. V and J are TRBV19 and TRBJ2-6; a weak D match, TRBD1 (6 bases). The CDR3 contains 15 residues. The ends were cut back, 5 bases at V and 4 bases at J, with 12 bases in the middle. The germline V gene has CDR1 LNHDA and CDR2 SQIVND (reference sequence). The CDR3 loop is CASSPQGSGANVLTF. The CDR3 DNA follows: TGTGCCAGTAGTCCGCAGGGGTCCGGGGCCAACGTCCTGACTTTC.

This clone was seen at least ten times. A much larger clone is a single base away; this may be a read error. V is TRBV11-3 and J is TRBJ2-7; D remains ambiguous. The CDR3 length is 14 residues. Germline V lookup: CDR1 SGHNT, CDR2 YENEEA. The germline V and J ends were trimmed by 2 bases and 6 bases, with 14 bases remaining between them. This CDR3 is CASSLLPYHCEQYF. The CDR3 DNA is TGTGCCAGCAGCTTATTGCCCTACCACTGCGAGCAGTACTTC.

A word on this clone: Germline is not matched at one junction end, which may reflect a read error. The genes are TRBV7-2 and TRBJ2-5; possibly TRBD2 for D (5 bases). Per the germline V gene, CDR1 is SGHTA and CDR2 is FQGNSA. CDR3 length: 13 amino acids. DNA for the CDR3: TGTGCCAGCAGCTCTGGACTTGGGAGTACCCATTACTTC. Its protein is CASSSGLGSTHYF.

In its sample, this clone was seen a few times. The rearrangement joins TRBV7-9 to TRBJ2-7; 7 positions agree with TRBD2. CDR1 is SEHNR, CDR2 FQNEAQ, per germline (reference sequence). With V trimmed by 5 bases and J by 5 bases, 12 bases remained unmatched. The CDR3 runs to 15 residues. CDR3 sequence (DNA): TGTGCCAGCAGCGGTCGGACTAGTTCGTTCGACGAGCAGTACTTC. Translation gives CASSGRTSSFDEQYF.

The rearrangement joins TRBV28 to TRBJ2-7, with no clear D. There are 11 residues in the CDR3. V lost 4 bases and J 3 bases, leaving 4 bases between the germline ends. Looked up from germline, CDR1 is MDHEN and CDR2 is SYDVKM. CDR3 residues: CASSSYYEQYF. CDR3 nucleotide sequence: TGTGCCAGCAGTTCCTACTACGAGCAGTACTTC.

This clone was counted between two and nine times. The rearrangement links TRBV25-1 to TRBJ1-2, with D unresolved. CDR3 size: 12 residues. V was clipped by 4 bases and J by 6 bases, with 9 bases between them. Germline loops: CDR1 MGHDK, CDR2 SYGVNS. This chain's CDR3 is CASSASLDGYTF. The DNA of the CDR3 is TGTGCCAGCAGTGCTTCATTGGATGGCTACACCTTC.

The gene calls are TRBV5-1 and TRBJ2-7; D not resolved. CDR1 and CDR2 from the germline V gene are SGHRS and YFSETQ. Between the trimmed V and J ends, which lost 0 bases and 5 bases, there was a span of 6 bases. The CDR3 covers 12 residues. This CDR3 reads CASSLEQHEQYF. The CDR3 nucleotides read TGCGCCAGCAGCTTGGAACAACACGAGCAGTACTTC. Filled out from reference TRBV5-1 and TRBJ2-7, the complete variable domain reads KAGVTQTPRYLIKTRGQQVTLSCSPISGHRSVSWYQQTPGQGLQFLFEYFSETQRNKGNFPGRFSGRQFSNSRSEMNVSTLELGDSALYLCASSLEQHEQYFGPGTRLTVT.

This clone has only a few counts. Distinct nucleotide sequences in the sample also encode this CDR3. V usage is TRBV6-5 and J usage is TRBJ1-6, with D possibly TRBD1 on 5 matching bases. Germline assignment: CDR1 MNHEY and CDR2 SVGAGI. Between the trimmed V and J ends, which lost 4 bases and 11 bases, there was a span of 18 bases. The CDR3 runs to 15 residues. CDR3: CASSLGVAPGAPLHF. CDR3 nucleotide sequence: TGTGCCAGCAGTTTGGGGGTTGCCCCTGGTGCACCCCTCCACTTT.

This clone was counted only a few times. The chain links TRBV19 to TRBJ1-1; D remains unclear. Looked up from germline, CDR1 is LNHDA and CDR2 is SQIVND (reference sequence). This CDR3 has 13 amino acids. Trimming removed 4 bases from V and 7 bases from J, with 13 bases in between. CDR3 region: CASSTLEYGEAFF. CDR3 nucleotides: TGTGCCAGTAGTACCCTCGAGTATGGTGAAGCTTTCTTT.

This chain uses TRBV20-1 with TRBJ1-2; tentatively, D is TRBD1 (5 bases). Germline assignment: CDR1 DFQATT and CDR2 SNEGSKA (reference sequence). This CDR3 is 14 amino acids long. Trimming cost V 0 bases and J 2 bases, with 10 bases left between them. The DNA of the CDR3 is TGCAGTGCTAGAGACGAGGGGCGAAACTATGGCTACACCTTC. The encoded protein is CSARDEGRNYGYTF.

The chain carries TRBV5-1 and TRBJ2-7; D call uncertain. The CDR3 totals 13 residues. Germline V gives CDR1 SGHRS, CDR2 YFSETQ. V lost 4 bases and J 2 bases, leaving 10 bases between the germline ends. The CDR3 reads CASSQSPPYEQYF. CDR3 nucleotides: TGCGCCAGCAGCCAAAGCCCGCCCTACGAGCAGTACTTC.

This clone was recorded a few times. V is TRBV6-4 and J is TRBJ2-1; D could derive from TRBD1 or TRBD2 (5 bases each). From germline, CDR1 is MRHNA and CDR2 SNTAGT. The CDR3 runs 13 residues. V lost 3 bases, J lost 3 bases, and 6 bases lay in between. The CDR3 DNA follows: TGTGCCAGCAGTGAGGGGGACTACAATGAGCAGTTCTTC. Protein sequence: CASSEGDYNEQFF.

This clone was recorded a few times. The V call is TRBV19, the J call TRBJ2-2; either TRBD1 or TRBD2 may fit D (5 bases each). Trimming cost V 9 bases and J 2 bases, with 13 bases left between them. The CDR3 extends over 14 amino acids. The germline V gene encodes CDR1 LNHDA and CDR2 SQIVND (reference sequence). DNA of the CDR3: TGTGCCAGCAGACGGGACGTCAACACCGGGGAGCTGTTTTTT. Translated: CASRRDVNTGELFF.

This clone is medium-sized in the sample. The V call is TRBV2, the J call TRBJ1-1; the match to TRBD1 covers 7 bases. Germline-derived CDR1 and CDR2 are SNHLY and FYNNEI. CDR3 length: 14 residues. The J segment lost 8 bases and the V segment lost 7 bases, leaving 13 bases of the junction unmatched. Written as DNA, the CDR3 is TGTGCCAGCAAACTCGATTACACAGGGGCGGAAGCTTTCTTT. It is translated as CASKLDYTGAEAFF.

This clone has ten or more counts. This chain connects TRBV20-1 to TRBJ2-1; D remains unclear. The germline gives CDR1 DFQATT, CDR2 SNEGSKA (reference sequence). CDR3 length: 14 amino acids. Trimming shortened V by 0 bases and J by 0 bases, and 6 bases separated the two germline ends. CDR3 loop: CSARDLLSYNEQFF. The CDR3 DNA is TGCAGTGCTAGAGATCTCCTCTCCTACAATGAGCAGTTCTTC.

This clone was found a few times. The CDR3 reads CASSPGVAYEQYF. The CDR3 DNA sequence: TGTGCCAGCTCACCGGGAGTCGCCTACGAGCAGTACTTC. V is TRBV18 and J is TRBJ2-7; tentative D call: TRBD2 (5 bases). This CDR3 is built from 13 residues. The V end lost 3 bases, the J end lost 2 bases, and 8 bases lay between the germline ends. Germline V CDR1 and CDR2: KGHSH, LQKENI.

Concerning this clone itself: Within the sample, other DNA sequences also encode this same CDR3. This chain joins TRBV11-1 and TRBJ2-7; 10 bases align to TRBD1. Germline V gives CDR1 SGHAT, CDR2 FQDESV (reference sequence). With 5 bases clipped from V and 7 bases from J, the junction kept 11 bases outside the gene matches. The CDR3 is made up of 15 amino acids. Written as DNA, the CDR3 is TGTGCCAGCAGCCGCGGACAGGGGGTTCTGCGGGAGCAGTACTTC. Protein: CASSRGQGVLREQYF.

This clone was detected only a few times. The chain carries TRBV12-3 or TRBV12-4 and TRBJ2-1; TRBD2 aligns across 7 bases. The CDR3 length is 15 residues. The junction had 12 bases not matched to a gene; V was cut back by 4 bases and J by 9 bases. The CDR3 sequence is CASSSREGGTGEQFF. The CDR3 DNA sequence: TGTGCCAGCAGTTCCAGAGAGGGAGGGACGGGTGAGCAGTTCTTC.

The rearrangement joins TRBV7-3 to TRBJ2-1, with a weak D call TRBD1 (5 bases). Germline CDR1 and CDR2: SGHTA and FQGTGA. The CDR3 runs to 13 residues. V shed 2 bases and J shed 7 bases, with 9 bases lying between them. The CDR3 region has the DNA TGTGCCAGCAGCTTAGGGCACAGGAATGAGCAGTTCTTC. It specifies CASSLGHRNEQFF.

This clone was observed many times. The chain recombines TRBV3-1 with TRBJ1-4; no clear D gene. The ends were cut back, 1 base at V and 8 bases at J, with 5 bases in the middle. The CDR3 runs 12 residues. Germline CDR1 and CDR2: LGHDT and YNNKEL (reference sequence). The CDR3 bases are TGTGCCAGCAGCCAAGCTTGGGAAAAACTGTTTTTT. Amino acid sequence: CASSQAWEKLFF.

To note about this clone: One junction end does not reproduce the germline sequence, and a read error may be involved. The same CDR3 also results from other DNA sequences found in this sample. The chain couples TRBV5-1 to TRBJ2-1; 7 nucleotides line up with TRBD2. CDR3 length equals 16 residues. Germline CDR1 and CDR2: SGHRS and YFSETQ. The CDR3 nucleotides are TGCGCCAGCAGCTTGGTTTATCCGGGAGGCTACAATGAGCAGTTCTTT. Translation: CASSLVYPGGYNEQFF.